Sequencing of this TCR beta chain was carried out in a study of T cells in Graves' hyperthyroidism and ophthalmopathy. Study observations and caveats: Through a model of 13 V-J features, ophthalmopathy was separated from stable hyperthyroidism. Most clonotypes expanded in the thyroid (above 0.001) were also present in blood. In validation, the model predicted ophthalmopathy. These predictions came a median approximately 5.9 months before onset.

This clonotype came up many times. The antigen is not known. On the basis of clinical symptoms, serum thyroxine and TRAb, thyroid ultrasound and orbital computed tomography, diagnoses were made. Trimming pared 6 bases from V and 7 bases from J, leaving 9 bases between. The CDR3 has 11 amino acids. RNA transcripts served as the template for amplifying TCR beta CDR3 regions. The TCR CDR3 was amplified in a first-round RT-PCR using the HTBI primer set. TCRdb ran MiXCR on the multiplex PCR reads and lists one entry per CDR3 protein. The repertoire holds under 650,000 distinct CDR3 sequences, with roughly 15% as singletons.

This TCR was recovered from a woman in her 30s with Graves' hyperthyroidism. The chain couples TRBV12-3 or TRBV12-4 to TRBJ2-5; D possibly corresponds to TRBD1 (5 bases). The sample consisted of blood. The DNA for the CDR3 is TGTGCCAGCAGCGTAACAGGGACCCAGTACTTC. It yields the protein CASSVTGTQYF.